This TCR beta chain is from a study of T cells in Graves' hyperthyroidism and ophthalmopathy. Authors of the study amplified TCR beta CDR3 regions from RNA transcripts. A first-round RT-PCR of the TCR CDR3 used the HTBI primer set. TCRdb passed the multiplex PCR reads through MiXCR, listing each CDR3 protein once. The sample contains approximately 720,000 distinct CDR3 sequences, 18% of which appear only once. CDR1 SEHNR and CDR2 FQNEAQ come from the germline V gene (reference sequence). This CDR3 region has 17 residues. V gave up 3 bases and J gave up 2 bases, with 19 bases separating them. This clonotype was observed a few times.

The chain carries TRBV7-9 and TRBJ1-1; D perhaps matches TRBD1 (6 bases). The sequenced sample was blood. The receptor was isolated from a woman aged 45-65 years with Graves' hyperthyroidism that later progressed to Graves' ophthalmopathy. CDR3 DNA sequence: TGTGCCAGCAGCTTGAGGGGGGGGTGGTCGACAAACACTGAAGCTTTCTTT. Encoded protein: CASSLRGGWSTNTEAFF.